The 21 T cell receptor beta chains reported below all come from one sample, sequenced in a study of long-term antiretroviral therapy in people with HIV. The libraries were made with immunoSEQ v3.0 at survey level. Here immunoSEQ multiplex PCR was the method, and the copy in TCRdb shows in-frame clones only, minus some. The sample lists over 40,000 clones; about 95% were seen once. The sequenced sample was unsorted PBMCs, obtained 9.2 years after starting antiretroviral therapy. All receptors derive from a man aged 25-45 years with HIV.

V and J are TRBV4-1 and TRBJ2-1; unclear D gene. CDR3 size: 14 residues. Deletions cut 0 bases from V and 2 bases from J, with 5 bases between. Germline values: CDR1 MGHRA, CDR2 YSYEKL. CDR3 coding DNA: TGCGCCAGCAGCCAAGACCAGCCCTACAATGAGCAGTTCTTC. This sequence encodes CASSQDQPYNEQFF.

The chain carries TRBV5-5 and TRBJ1-1; TRBD1 might be the D (6 bases). The CDR3 extends over 13 amino acids. Germline CDR1 reads SGHKS; CDR2 reads YYEKEE (reference sequence). V lost 0 bases and J lost 11, with 14 bases in between. CDR3 protein: CASSLEPGAWAFF. The CDR3 DNA reads as TGTGCCAGCAGCTTGGAGCCAGGGGCTTGGGCTTTCTTT.

This clone was detected once. The chain links TRBV2 to TRBJ2-5, with 7 bases that match TRBD1. CDR1 is SNHLY and CDR2 is FYNNEI in the germline V gene. The CDR3 consists of 14 residues. With 8 bases clipped from V and 2 bases from J, the junction kept 8 bases outside the gene matches. CDR3 DNA sequence: TGTGCCAGCGGGGCCACAGGGGCGCAAGAGACCCAGTACTTC. Protein product: CASGATGAQETQYF.

For the CDR3, the DNA is TGTGCCAGCAGTTTTAGGGGAGGGCAGCCCCAGCATTTT. Amino acids: CASSFRGGQPQHF. V is TRBV2 and J is TRBJ1-5; the D gene is possibly TRBD1 (5 bases). Per germline, CDR1 SNHLY and CDR2 FYNNEI. The CDR3 sequence is 13 residues long. Trimming removed 5 bases at V and 7 bases at J, with 12 bases between. The whole variable domain, filled in from reference TRBV2 and TRBJ1-5, reads EPEVTQTPSHQVTQMGQEVILRCVPISNHLYFYWYRQILGQKVEFLVSFYNNEISEKSEIFDDQFSVERPDGSNFTLKIRSTKLEDSAMYFCASSFRGGQPQHFGDGTRLSIL.

The chain joins TRBV10-1 to TRBJ2-5; D possibly corresponds to TRBD1 (6 bases). CDR3 size: 15 residues. V lost 5 bases and J 1 base, leaving 14 bases between the germline ends. The germline CDR1 and CDR2 sequences are WNHNN and SYGVQD (reference sequence). The DNA for the CDR3 is TGCGCCAGCAGTCCGGGACACGGCCTCCAAGAGACCCAGTACTTC. This translates into CASSPGHGLQETQYF.

The chain employs TRBV5-4 and TRBJ1-1, with D uncertain. V was trimmed by 3 bases and J by 4 bases, leaving 13 bases between them. CDR3 size: 14 residues. In germline, CDR1 is SGHNT, CDR2 YYREEE (reference sequence). CDR3 sequence (DNA): TGTGCCAGCAGCTCCCGGACCAGGATCACTGAAGCTTTCTTT. Translation gives CASSSRTRITEAFF.

The V gene is TRBV2, the J gene TRBJ2-5, with 7 positions matching TRBD1. The CDR3 contains 13 residues. Germline CDR1 SNHLY, CDR2 FYNNEI. V lost 6 bases and J lost 9; bases outside the gene matches: 10. CDR3 sequence (DNA): TGTGCCAGCAGACACAGGGGACCGTGGGCCCAGTACTTC. Its translation is CASRHRGPWAQYF.

The gene calls are TRBV7-2 and TRBJ2-1; 10 bases line up with TRBD1. With V trimmed by 2 bases and J by 5 bases, 6 bases remained unmatched. CDR1 and CDR2 from the germline V gene are SGHTA and FQGNSA. This CDR3 contains 16 residues. CDR3 amino acids: CASSLKGTGVNNEQFF. The CDR3 DNA reads as TGTGCCAGCAGCTTAAAGGGGACAGGGGTTAACAATGAGCAGTTCTTC. The variable domain in full, with the rest retrieved from reference TRBV7-2 and TRBJ2-1, is GAGVSQSPSNKVTEKGKDVELRCDPISGHTALYWYRQSLGQGLEFLIYFQGNSAPDKSGLPSDRFSAERTGGSVSTLTIQRTQQEDSAVYLCASSLKGTGVNNEQFFGPGTRLTVL.

The CDR3: CASSDGTGHNQPQHF. CDR3 nucleotide sequence: TGTGCCAGCAGTGACGGGACAGGGCACAATCAGCCCCAGCATTTT. The V and J genes are TRBV6-1 and TRBJ1-5; 9 nucleotides align to TRBD1. Germline CDR1 MNHNS, CDR2 SASEGT. The CDR3 contains 15 residues. The V segment lost 3 bases and the J segment 3 bases; nucleotides outside the gene matches: 3.

The chain links TRBV6-1 to TRBJ2-2; the D is unclear. The CDR3 has 14 amino acids. Germline CDR1 reads MNHNS; CDR2 reads SASEGT. Between the trimmed V and J ends, which lost 2 bases and 3 bases, there was a span of 7 bases. Here the CDR3 DNA reads TGTGCCAGCAGTGAAAGTCATGACACCGGGGAGCTGTTTTTT. Amino acids: CASSESHDTGELFF.

This clone was picked up a small number of times. One end of the junction fails to match germline, which may point to a read error. The chain is built from TRBV7-7 and TRBJ1-6; D not certain. Germline V gene lookup returns CDR1 SSHAT and CDR2 FNYEAQ (reference sequence). This CDR3 spans 13 amino acids. CDR3 DNA sequence: TGTGCTAGCAGCTTATCAGGCAGTTCACCCCTCCACTTT. This codes for CASSLSGSSPLHF.

The V gene is TRBV2, the J gene TRBJ2-1; 9 bases line up with TRBD2. Germline V gene data show CDR1 as SNHLY and CDR2 as FYNNEI. The CDR3 contains 17 residues. After removal of 3 bases from V and 5 bases from J, the junction contained 11 bases not matched to a gene. The CDR3 DNA reads TGTGCCAGCAGTGAGGAGACTAGCGGAGCTGGGGACAATGAGCAGTTCTTC. Protein sequence: CASSEETSGAGDNEQFF.

The chain is built from TRBV6-4 and TRBJ1-4, with unresolved D. Germline assignment: CDR1 MRHNA and CDR2 SNTAGT. The CDR3 runs to 14 residues. With 6 bases removed from V and 0 bases from J, the gap between germline ends came to 8 bases. CDR3 region: CASRPTATNEKLFF. The CDR3, as DNA: TGTGCCAGCAGGCCGACGGCAACTAATGAAAAACTGTTTTTT.

The V gene is TRBV9, the J gene TRBJ2-3; D perhaps matches TRBD2 (5 bases). Germline CDR1 SGDLS, CDR2 YYNGEE. The CDR3 is 13 amino acids. With 0 bases removed from V and 4 bases from J, the gap between germline ends came to 6 bases. The CDR3 coding sequence is TGTGCCAGCAGCGTAGGTAGCGCAGATACGCAGTATTTT. Its translation is CASSVGSADTQYF.

V and J are TRBV5-1 and TRBJ2-1, with D possibly being TRBD2 (6 bases). Per the germline V gene, CDR1 is SGHRS and CDR2 is YFSETQ. V lost 4 bases to trimming and J lost 0 bases, with 14 bases between them. The CDR3 spans 16 residues. CDR3 in DNA: TGCGCCAGCAGCCTAATAGCGGAAAGCTCCTACAATGAGCAGTTCTTC. Protein: CASSLIAESSYNEQFF.

V gene TRBV9 combines with J gene TRBJ1-1; TRBD1 matches at 11 bases. With 3 bases clipped from V and 1 base from J, the junction kept 5 bases outside the gene matches. The CDR3 spans 16 residues. Germline V CDR1 and CDR2: SGDLS, YYNGEE. The chain's CDR3 is CASSALGQGANTEAFF. CDR3 sequence (DNA): TGTGCCAGCAGCGCTCTCGGACAGGGGGCGAACACTGAAGCTTTCTTT.

V is TRBV6-1 and J is TRBJ2-1; tentatively, D is TRBD1 (6 bases). The germline V gene has CDR1 MNHNS and CDR2 SASEGT. The V end lost 4 bases, the J end lost 0 bases, and 10 bases lay between the germline ends. The CDR3 runs to 15 residues. The CDR3 bases are TGTGCCAGCAGTGTTACAGGGTACTCCTACAATGAGCAGTTCTTC. This sequence encodes CASSVTGYSYNEQFF.

This chain connects TRBV20-1 to TRBJ1-2; D not resolved. V was cut by 8 bases and J by 8 bases, with 15 bases left in between. Germline V CDR1 and CDR2: DFQATT, SNEGSKA (reference sequence). The CDR3 consists of 11 residues. CDR3 amino acids: CSPTSTGGYTF. CDR3 DNA: TGCAGTCCAACCTCAACGGGCGGCTACACCTTC.

The chain carries TRBV2 and TRBJ1-2; 7 positions match TRBD1. The V segment lost 6 bases and the J segment 2 bases; nucleotides outside the gene matches: 6. Germline values: CDR1 SNHLY, CDR2 FYNNEI. The CDR3 loop spans 14 amino acids. The chain's CDR3 is CASSGIQGNYGYTF. The CDR3 DNA is TGTGCCAGCAGCGGTATACAGGGGAACTATGGCTACACCTTC.

This sequence joins TRBV4-2 and TRBJ1-4; D might be TRBD1 (5 bases). Looked up from germline, CDR1 is LGHNA and CDR2 is YNFKEQ. The CDR3 has 16 amino acids. Trimming took 1 base from V and 8 from J, leaving 17 bases between them. The CDR3 bases are TGTGCCAGCAGCCAAGGGGATAGTGGGGCTGAAGAAAAACTGTTTTTT. It is translated as CASSQGDSGAEEKLFF.

The rearrangement links TRBV28 to TRBJ2-7; D is possibly TRBD2 (6 bases). Germline lookup yields CDR1 MDHEN and CDR2 SYDVKM. The CDR3 covers 14 residues. V was pared by 5 bases and J by 4 bases, with 15 bases between. CDR3 region: CASSPGTDYYEQYV. The CDR3 coding sequence is TGTGCCAGCAGTCCCGGGACTGACTATTACGAGCAGTACGTC.